The source of this T cell receptor (beta chain) is a study of cytomegalovirus exposure and HLA in healthy donors. Study summary: Out of 150 million to 200 million T cells, an earlier analysis found 117 million unique TCR beta sequences in total. The Caucasian-associated ancestry cluster contained 81% of the 300 to 400 genotyped donors. Study-level findings and limits: In a later analysis, V- and J-gene trimming of beta chains associated with a DCLRE1C missense variant, replicated independently.

The primer mix had 60 Vbeta and 13 Jbeta primers. This table comes from immunoSEQ multiplex PCR, and its TCRdb copy is limited to in-frame clones, with some not included. The repertoire has over 100,000 clones, approximately 71% of them found once; the top ten carry 5.4%. This clone was detected only once. Its matching antigen is unknown. Deletions cut 5 bases from V and 4 bases from J, with 15 bases between. The CDR3 is 14 residues long. Germline V gene data show CDR1 as SQVTM and CDR2 as ANQGSEA. The origin of this receptor is a woman aged 70 to 79 in good health and CMV-seropositive. What was sequenced was PBMCs. The rearrangement joins TRBV29-1 to TRBJ2-4; D may be TRBD2 (5 bases). The CDR3 loop reads CSVKVANSKNIQYF. CDR3 DNA: TGCAGCGTTAAAGTAGCGAATTCGAAAAACATTCAGTACTTC.